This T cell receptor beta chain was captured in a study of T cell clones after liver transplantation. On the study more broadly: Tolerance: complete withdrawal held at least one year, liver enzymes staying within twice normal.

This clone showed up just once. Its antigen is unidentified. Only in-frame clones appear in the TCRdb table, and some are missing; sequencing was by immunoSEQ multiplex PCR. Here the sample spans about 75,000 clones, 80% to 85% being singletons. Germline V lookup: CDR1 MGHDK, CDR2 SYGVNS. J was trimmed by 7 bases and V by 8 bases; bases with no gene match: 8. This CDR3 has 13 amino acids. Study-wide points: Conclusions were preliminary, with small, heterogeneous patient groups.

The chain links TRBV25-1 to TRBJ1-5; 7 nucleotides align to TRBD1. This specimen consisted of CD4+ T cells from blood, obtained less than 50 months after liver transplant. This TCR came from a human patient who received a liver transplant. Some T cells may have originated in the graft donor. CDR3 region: CASQDRDKQPQHF. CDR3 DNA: TGTGCCAGCCAAGACAGGGATAAACAGCCCCAGCATTTT.